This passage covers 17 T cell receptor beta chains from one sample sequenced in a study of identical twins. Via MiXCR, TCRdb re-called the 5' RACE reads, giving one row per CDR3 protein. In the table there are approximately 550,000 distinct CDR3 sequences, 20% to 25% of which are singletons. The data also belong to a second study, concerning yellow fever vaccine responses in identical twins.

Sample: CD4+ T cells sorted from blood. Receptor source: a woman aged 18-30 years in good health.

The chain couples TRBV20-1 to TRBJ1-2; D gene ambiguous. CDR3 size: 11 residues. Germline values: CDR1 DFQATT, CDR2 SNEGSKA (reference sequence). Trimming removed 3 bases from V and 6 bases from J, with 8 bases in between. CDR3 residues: CSARGANGYTF. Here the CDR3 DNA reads TGCAGTGCTAGGGGTGCTAATGGCTACACCTTC.

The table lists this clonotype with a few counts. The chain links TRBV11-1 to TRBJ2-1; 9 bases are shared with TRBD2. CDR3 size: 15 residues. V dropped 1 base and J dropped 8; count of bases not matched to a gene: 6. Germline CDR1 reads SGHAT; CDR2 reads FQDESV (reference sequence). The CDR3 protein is CASSLDGGRADEQFF. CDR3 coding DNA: TGTGCCAGCAGCTTAGATGGCGGGAGGGCCGATGAGCAGTTCTTC.

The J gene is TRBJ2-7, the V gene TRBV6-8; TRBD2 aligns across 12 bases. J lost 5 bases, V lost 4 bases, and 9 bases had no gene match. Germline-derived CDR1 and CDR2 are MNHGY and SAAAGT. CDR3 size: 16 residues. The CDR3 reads CASSCPTSGSNDEQYF. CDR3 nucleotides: TGTGCCAGCAGTTGCCCGACTAGCGGGAGTAACGACGAGCAGTACTTC.

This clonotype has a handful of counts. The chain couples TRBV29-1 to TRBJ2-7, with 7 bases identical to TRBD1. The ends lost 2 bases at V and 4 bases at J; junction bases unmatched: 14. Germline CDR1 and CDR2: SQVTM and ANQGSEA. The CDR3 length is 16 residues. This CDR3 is CSVETDRDRRGYEQYV. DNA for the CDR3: TGCAGCGTTGAAACAGACAGGGACCGAAGAGGATACGAGCAGTACGTC.

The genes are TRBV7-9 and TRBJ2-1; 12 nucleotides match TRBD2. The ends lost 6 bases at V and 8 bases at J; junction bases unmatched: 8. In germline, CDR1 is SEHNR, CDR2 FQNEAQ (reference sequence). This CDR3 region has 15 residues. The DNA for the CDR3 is TGTGCCAGCAGGTCTAGCGGGAGGGCCATCGATGAGCAGTTCTTC. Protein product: CASRSSGRAIDEQFF.

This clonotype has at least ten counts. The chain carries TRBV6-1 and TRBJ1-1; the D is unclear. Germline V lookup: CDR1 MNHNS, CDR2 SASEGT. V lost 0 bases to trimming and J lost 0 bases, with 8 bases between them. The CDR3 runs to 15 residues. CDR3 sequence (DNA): TGTGCCAGCAGTGAAGCGAGATCCTTGAACACTGAAGCTTTCTTT. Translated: CASSEARSLNTEAFF.

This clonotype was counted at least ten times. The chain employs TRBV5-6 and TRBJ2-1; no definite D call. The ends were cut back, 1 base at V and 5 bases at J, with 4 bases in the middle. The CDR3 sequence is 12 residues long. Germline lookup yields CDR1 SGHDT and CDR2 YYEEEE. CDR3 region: CASSLLDNEQFF. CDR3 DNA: TGTGCCAGCAGCTTGCTCGACAATGAGCAGTTCTTC. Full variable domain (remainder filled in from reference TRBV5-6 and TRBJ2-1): DAGVTQSPTHLIKTRGQQVTLRCSPKSGHDTVSWYQQALGQGPQFIFQYYEEEERQRGNFPDRFSGHQFPNYSSELNVNALLLGDSALYLCASSLLDNEQFFGPGTRLTVL.

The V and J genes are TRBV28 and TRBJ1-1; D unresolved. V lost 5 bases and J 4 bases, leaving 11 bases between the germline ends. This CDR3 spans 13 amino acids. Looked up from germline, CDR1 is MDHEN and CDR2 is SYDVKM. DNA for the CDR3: TGTGCCAGCAGTGAGGTCACTTCCACTGAAGCTTTCTTT. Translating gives CASSEVTSTEAFF.

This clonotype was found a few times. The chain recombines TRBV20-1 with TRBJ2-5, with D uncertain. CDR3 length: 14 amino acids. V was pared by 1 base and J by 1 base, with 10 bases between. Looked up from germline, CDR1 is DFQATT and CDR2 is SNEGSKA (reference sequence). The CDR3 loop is CSARGPGTQETQYF. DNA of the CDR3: TGCAGTGCTAGAGGCCCTGGAACCCAAGAGACCCAGTACTTC.

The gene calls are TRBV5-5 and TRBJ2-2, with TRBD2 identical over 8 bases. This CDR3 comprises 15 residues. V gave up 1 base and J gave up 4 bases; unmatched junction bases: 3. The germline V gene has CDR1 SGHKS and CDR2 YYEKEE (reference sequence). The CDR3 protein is CASSLLGRATGELFF. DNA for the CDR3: TGTGCCAGCAGCTTGCTCGGGAGGGCCACCGGGGAGCTGTTTTTT. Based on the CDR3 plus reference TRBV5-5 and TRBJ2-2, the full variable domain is DAGVTQSPTHLIKTRGQQVTLRCSPISGHKSVSWYQQVLGQGPQFIFQYYEKEERGRGNFPDRFSARQFPNYSSELNVNALLLGDSALYLCASSLLGRATGELFFGEGSRLTVL.

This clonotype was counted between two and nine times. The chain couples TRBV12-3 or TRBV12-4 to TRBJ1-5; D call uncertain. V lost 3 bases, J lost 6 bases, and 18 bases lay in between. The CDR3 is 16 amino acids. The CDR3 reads CASSLSGSGSSQPQHF. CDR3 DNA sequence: TGTGCCAGCAGTTTGTCTGGTTCGGGGTCGAGTCAGCCCCAGCATTTT.

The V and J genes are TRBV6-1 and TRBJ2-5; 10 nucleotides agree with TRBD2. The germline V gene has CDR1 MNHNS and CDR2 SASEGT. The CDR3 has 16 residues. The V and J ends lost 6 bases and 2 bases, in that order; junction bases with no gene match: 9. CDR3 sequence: CASSPTGLANQETQYF. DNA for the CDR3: TGTGCCAGCAGCCCAACGGGACTAGCGAATCAAGAGACCCAGTACTTC.

Written as DNA, the CDR3 is TGTGCCAGCAGTCTTCAGGGTGTCGATGAGCAGTTCTTC. It codes for CASSLQGVDEQFF. The chain carries TRBV12-3 or TRBV12-4 and TRBJ2-1, with D tentatively TRBD1 (5 bases). Trimming stripped 5 bases from V and 8 bases from J, with 13 bases between. The CDR3 covers 13 residues.

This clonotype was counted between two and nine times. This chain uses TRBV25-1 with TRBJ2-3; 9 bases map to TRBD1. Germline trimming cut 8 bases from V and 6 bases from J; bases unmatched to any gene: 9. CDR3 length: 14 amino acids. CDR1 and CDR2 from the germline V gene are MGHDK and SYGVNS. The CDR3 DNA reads TGTGCCAGCGGGGACAGGGAGCGGTCGGATACGCAGTATTTT. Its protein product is CASGDRERSDTQYF.

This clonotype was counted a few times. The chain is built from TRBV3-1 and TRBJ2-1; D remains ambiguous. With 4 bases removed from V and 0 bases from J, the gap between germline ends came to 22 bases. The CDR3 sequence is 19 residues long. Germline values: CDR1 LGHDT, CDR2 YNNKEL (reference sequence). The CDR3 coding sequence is TGTGCCAGCAGCCTAAGACTCAGGACCTCGGTAAGCTCCTACAATGAGCAGTTCTTC. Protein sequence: CASSLRLRTSVSSYNEQFF.

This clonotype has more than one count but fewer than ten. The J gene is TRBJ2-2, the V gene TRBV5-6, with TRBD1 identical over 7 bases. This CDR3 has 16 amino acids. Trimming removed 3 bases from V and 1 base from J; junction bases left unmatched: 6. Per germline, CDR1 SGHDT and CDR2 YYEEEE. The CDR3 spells CASSYRDSLNTGELFF. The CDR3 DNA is TGTGCCAGCAGCTACCGGGACAGTTTGAACACCGGGGAGCTGTTTTTT.

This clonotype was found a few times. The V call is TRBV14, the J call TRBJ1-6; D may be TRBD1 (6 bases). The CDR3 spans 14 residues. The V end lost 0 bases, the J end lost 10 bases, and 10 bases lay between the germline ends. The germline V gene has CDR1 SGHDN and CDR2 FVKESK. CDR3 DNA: TGTGCCAGCAGCCAAGAGGGAGGGGGATCACCCCTCCACTTT. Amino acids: CASSQEGGGSPLHF.